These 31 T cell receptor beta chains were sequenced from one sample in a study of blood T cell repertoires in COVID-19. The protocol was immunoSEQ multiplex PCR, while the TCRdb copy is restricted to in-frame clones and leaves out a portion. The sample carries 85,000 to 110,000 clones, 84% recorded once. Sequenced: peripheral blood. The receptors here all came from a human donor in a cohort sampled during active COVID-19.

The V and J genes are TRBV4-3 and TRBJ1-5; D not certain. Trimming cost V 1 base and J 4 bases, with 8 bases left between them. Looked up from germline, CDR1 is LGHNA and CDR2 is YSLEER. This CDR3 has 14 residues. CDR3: CASSQVVRNQPQHF. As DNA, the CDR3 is TGCGCCAGCAGCCAAGTTGTCAGGAATCAGCCCCAGCATTTT.

The CDR3 coding sequence is TGTGCCAGCAGCCCCCCGTTCGCAGTTTCAATGAACACTGAAGCTTTCTTT. It specifies CASSPPFAVSMNTEAFF. V usage is TRBV6-2 or TRBV6-3 and J usage is TRBJ1-1; D is undetermined. The CDR3 runs to 17 residues. Germline V gives CDR1 MNHEY, CDR2 SVGEGT. Trimming took 6 bases from V and 0 from J, leaving 20 bases between them.

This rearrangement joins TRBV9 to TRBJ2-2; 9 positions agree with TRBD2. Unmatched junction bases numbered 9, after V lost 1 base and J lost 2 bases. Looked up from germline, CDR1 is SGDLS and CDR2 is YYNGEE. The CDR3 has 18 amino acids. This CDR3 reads CASSVSDSGGPNTGELFF. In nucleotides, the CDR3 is TGTGCCAGCAGCGTATCTGATAGCGGGGGTCCAAACACCGGGGAGCTGTTTTTT.

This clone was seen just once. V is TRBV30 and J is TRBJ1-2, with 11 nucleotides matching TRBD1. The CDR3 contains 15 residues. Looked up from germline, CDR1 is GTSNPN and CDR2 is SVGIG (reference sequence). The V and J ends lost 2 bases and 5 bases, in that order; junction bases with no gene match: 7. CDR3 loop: CAWSLRTGGAYGYTF. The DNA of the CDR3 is TGTGCCTGGAGTCTCCGGACAGGGGGCGCGTATGGCTACACCTTC.

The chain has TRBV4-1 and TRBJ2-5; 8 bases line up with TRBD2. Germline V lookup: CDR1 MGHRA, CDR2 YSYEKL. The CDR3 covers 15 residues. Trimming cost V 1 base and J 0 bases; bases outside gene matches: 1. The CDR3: CASSQGGGYQETQYF. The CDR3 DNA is TGCGCCAGCAGCCAAGGCGGGGGGTACCAAGAGACCCAGTACTTC.

CDR3 in DNA: TGTGCCATCAGTGACGACCGGGGGGACACTGAAGCTTTCTTT. It yields the protein CAISDDRGDTEAFF. V gene TRBV10-3 combines with J gene TRBJ1-1; perhaps TRBD1 as D (5 bases). CDR1 and CDR2 (germline): ENHRY, SYGVKD. This CDR3 has 14 amino acids. V lost 3 bases and J lost 3, with 11 bases in between.

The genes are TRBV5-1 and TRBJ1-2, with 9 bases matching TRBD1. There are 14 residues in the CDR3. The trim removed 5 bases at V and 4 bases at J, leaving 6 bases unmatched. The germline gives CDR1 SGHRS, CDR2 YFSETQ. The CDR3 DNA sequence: TGCGCCAGCAGAGAGTCGACAGGGGGCTATGGCTACACCTTC. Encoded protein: CASRESTGGYGYTF.

CDR3 in amino acids: CASSSRQTLHEQFF. The CDR3 bases are TGCGCCAGCAGCTCGCGACAGACTCTCCATGAGCAGTTCTTC. The J gene is TRBJ2-1, the V gene TRBV5-1, with a weak D call TRBD1 (5 bases). The CDR3 sequence is 14 residues long. Per the germline V gene, CDR1 is SGHRS and CDR2 is YFSETQ. V gave up 3 bases and J gave up 8 bases, with 15 bases separating them.

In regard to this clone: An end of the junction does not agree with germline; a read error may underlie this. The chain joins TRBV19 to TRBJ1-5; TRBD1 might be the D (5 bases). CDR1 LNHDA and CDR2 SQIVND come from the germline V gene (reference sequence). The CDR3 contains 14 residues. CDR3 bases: TGTGCCAGTAGAATAGCAGGGCTCAATCAGCCCCAGCATTTT. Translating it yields CASRIAGLNQPQHF.

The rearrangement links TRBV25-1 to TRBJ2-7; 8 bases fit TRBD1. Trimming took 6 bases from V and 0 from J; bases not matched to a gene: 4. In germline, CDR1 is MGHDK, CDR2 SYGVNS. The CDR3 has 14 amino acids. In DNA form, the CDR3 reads TGTGCCAGCAGGGACACAGGGGGCTCCTACGAGCAGTACTTC. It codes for CASRDTGGSYEQYF.

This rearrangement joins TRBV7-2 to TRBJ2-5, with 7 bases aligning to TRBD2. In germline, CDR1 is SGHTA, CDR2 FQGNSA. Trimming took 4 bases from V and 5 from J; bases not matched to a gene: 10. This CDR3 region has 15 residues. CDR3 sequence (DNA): TGTGCCAGCAGCTCGCGGGGGAGACGGGAGGAGACCCAGTACTTC. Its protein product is CASSSRGRREETQYF.

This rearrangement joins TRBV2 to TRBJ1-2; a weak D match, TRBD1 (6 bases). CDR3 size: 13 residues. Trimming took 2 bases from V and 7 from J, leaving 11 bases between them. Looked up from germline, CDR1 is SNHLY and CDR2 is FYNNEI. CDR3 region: CASSEQGSGGYTF. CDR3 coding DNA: TGTGCCAGCAGTGAACAGGGGTCGGGTGGCTACACCTTC.

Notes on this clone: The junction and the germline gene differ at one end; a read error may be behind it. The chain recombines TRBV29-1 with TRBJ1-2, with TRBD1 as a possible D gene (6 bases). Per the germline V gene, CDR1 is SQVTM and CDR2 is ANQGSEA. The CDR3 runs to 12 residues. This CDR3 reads CSVEDKGDGSPF. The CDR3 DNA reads TGCAGCGTTGAAGATAAGGGGGACGGCTCTCCCTTC.

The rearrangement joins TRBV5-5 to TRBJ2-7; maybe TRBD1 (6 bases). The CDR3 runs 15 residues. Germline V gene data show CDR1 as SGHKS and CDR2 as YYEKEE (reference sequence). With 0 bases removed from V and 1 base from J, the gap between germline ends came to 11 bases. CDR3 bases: TGTGCCAGCAGCTTGGATCCAGGGGTATCCTACGAGCAGTACTTC. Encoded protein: CASSLDPGVSYEQYF.

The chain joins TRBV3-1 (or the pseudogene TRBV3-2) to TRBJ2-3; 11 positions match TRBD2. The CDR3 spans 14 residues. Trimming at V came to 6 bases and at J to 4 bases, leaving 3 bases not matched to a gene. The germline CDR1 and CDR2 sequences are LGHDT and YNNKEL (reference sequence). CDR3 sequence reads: CASSVAGGPDTQYF. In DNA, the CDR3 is TGTGCCAGCAGTGTAGCGGGGGGGCCAGATACGCAGTATTTT.

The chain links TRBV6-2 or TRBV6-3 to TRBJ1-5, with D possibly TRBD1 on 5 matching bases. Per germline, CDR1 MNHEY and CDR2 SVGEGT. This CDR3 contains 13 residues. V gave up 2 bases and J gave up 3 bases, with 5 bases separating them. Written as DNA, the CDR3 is TGTGCCAGCAGTTACGGGGCCAATCAGCCCCAGCATTTT. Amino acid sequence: CASSYGANQPQHF.

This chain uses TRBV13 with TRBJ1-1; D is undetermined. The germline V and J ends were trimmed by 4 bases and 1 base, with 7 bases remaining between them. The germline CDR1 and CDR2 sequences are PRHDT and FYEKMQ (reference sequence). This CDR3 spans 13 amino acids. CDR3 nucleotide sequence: TGTGCCAGCAGCTCCCCTCCGAACACTGAAGCTTTCTTT. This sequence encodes CASSSPPNTEAFF.

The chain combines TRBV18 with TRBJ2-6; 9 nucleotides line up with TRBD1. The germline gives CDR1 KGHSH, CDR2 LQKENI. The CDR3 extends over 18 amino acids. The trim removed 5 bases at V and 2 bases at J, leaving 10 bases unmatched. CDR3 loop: CASSFGRTGVAGANVLTF. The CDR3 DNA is TGTGCCAGCTCATTTGGACGGACAGGGGTCGCTGGGGCCAACGTCCTGACTTTC. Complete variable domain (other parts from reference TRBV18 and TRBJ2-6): NAGVMQNPRHLVRRRGQEARLRCSPMKGHSHVYWYRQLPEEGLKFMVYLQKENIIDESGMPKERFSAEFPKEGPSILRIQQVVRGDSAAYFCASSFGRTGVAGANVLTFGAGSRLTVL.

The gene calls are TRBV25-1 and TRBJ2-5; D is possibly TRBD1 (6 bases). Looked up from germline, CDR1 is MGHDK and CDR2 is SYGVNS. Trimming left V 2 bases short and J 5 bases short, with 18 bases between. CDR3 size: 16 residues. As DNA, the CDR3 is TGTGCCAGCAGTGAACCCCAGGGGAAGGGGCGTGAGACCCAGTACTTC. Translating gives CASSEPQGKGRETQYF.

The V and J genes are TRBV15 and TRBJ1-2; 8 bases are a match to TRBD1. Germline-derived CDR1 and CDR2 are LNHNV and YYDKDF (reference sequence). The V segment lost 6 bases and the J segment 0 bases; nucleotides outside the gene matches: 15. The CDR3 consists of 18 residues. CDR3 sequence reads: CATRHTGGRNQSNYGYTF. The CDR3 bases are TGTGCCACCAGGCATACAGGGGGACGGAACCAATCTAACTATGGCTACACCTTC.

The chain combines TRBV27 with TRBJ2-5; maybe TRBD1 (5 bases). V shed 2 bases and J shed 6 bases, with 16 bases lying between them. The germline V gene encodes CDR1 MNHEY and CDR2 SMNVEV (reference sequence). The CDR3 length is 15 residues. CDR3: CASSLDRLLPQTQYF. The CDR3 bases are TGTGCCAGCAGTTTAGACAGACTCCTGCCCCAGACCCAGTACTTC.

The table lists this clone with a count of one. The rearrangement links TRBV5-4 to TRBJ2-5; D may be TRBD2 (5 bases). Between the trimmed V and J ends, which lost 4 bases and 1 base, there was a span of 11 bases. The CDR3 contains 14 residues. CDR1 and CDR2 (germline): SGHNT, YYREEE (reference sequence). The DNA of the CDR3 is TGTGCCAGCAGCATACGGGATCTCCAAGAGACCCAGTACTTC. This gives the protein CASSIRDLQETQYF.

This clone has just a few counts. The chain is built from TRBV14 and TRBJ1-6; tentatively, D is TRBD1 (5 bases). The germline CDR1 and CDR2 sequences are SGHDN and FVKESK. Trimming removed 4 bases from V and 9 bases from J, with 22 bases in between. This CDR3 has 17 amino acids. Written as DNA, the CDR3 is TGTGCCAGCAGCCTACGGGTTGGGGCCCCCTGGGGTTCACCCCTCCACTTT. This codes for CASSLRVGAPWGSPLHF.

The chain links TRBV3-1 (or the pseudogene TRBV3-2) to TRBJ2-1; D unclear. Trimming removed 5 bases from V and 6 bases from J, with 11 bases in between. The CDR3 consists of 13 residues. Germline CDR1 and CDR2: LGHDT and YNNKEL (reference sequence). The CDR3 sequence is CASSALPSNEQFF. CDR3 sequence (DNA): TGTGCCAGCAGCGCGCTCCCTAGCAATGAGCAGTTCTTC.

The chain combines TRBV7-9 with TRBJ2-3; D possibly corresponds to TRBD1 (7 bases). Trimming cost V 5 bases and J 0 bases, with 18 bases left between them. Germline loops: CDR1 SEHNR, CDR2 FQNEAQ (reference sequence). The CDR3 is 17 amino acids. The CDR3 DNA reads TGTGCCAGCAGCCCCTGGGGGAGGACAGGCAGCACAGATACGCAGTATTTT. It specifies CASSPWGRTGSTDTQYF.

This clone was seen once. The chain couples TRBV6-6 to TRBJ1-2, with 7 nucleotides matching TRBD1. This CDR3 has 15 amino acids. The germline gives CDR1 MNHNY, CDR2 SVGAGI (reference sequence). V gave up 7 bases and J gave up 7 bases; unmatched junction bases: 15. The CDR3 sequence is CASIPSRTGESGYTF. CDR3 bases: TGTGCCAGCATCCCCTCGCGGACAGGCGAGTCTGGCTACACCTTC.

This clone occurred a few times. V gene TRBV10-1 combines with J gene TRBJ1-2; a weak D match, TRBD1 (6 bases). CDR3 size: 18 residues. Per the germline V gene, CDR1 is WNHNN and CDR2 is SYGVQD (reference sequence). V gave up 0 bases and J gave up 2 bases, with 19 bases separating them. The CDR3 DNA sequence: TGCGCCAGCAGTGAGTCAGGCAGGGGACGCTCCCTCAACTATGGCTACACCTTC. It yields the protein CASSESGRGRSLNYGYTF.

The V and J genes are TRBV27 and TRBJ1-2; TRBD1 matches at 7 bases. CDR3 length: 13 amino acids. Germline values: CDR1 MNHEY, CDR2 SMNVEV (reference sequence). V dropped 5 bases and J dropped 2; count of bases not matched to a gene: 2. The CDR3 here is CASSTQGNYGYTF. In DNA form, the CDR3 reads TGTGCCAGCAGTACACAGGGGAACTATGGCTACACCTTC.

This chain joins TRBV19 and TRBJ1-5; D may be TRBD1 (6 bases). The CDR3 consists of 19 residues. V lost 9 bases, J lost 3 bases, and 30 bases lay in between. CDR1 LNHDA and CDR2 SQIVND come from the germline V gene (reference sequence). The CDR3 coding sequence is TGTGCCAGCCGCCACCTCGCGAGGGGACAACAAACCTTCAATCAGCCCCAGCATTTT. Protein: CASRHLARGQQTFNQPQHF.

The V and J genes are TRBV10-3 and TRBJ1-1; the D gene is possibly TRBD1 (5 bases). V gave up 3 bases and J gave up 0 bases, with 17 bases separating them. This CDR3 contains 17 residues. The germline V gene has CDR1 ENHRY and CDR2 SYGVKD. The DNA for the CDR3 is TGTGCCATCAGTGATTCGGTTTCGGGGGGTCTGAACACTGAAGCTTTCTTT. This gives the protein CAISDSVSGGLNTEAFF.

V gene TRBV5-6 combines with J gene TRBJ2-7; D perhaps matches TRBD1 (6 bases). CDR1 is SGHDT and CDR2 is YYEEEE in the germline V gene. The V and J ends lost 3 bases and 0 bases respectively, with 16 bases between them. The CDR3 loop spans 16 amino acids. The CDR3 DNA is TGTGCCAGCAGCTGGACAGATGGATTGAGCTCCTACGAGCAGTACTTC. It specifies CASSWTDGLSSYEQYF.